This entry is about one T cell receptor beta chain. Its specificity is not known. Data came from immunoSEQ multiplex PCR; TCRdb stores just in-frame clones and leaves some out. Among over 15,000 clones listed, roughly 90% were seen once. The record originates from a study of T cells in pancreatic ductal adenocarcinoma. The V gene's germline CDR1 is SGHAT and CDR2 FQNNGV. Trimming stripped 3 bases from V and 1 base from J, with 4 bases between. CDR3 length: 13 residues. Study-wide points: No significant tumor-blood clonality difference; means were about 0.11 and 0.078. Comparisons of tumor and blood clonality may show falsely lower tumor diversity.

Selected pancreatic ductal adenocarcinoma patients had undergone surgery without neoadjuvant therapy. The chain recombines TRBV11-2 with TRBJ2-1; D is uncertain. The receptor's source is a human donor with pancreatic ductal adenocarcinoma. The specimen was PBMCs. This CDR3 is CASSLRSYNEQFF. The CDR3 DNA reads TGTGCCAGCAGCTTGAGATCCTACAATGAGCAGTTCTTC.